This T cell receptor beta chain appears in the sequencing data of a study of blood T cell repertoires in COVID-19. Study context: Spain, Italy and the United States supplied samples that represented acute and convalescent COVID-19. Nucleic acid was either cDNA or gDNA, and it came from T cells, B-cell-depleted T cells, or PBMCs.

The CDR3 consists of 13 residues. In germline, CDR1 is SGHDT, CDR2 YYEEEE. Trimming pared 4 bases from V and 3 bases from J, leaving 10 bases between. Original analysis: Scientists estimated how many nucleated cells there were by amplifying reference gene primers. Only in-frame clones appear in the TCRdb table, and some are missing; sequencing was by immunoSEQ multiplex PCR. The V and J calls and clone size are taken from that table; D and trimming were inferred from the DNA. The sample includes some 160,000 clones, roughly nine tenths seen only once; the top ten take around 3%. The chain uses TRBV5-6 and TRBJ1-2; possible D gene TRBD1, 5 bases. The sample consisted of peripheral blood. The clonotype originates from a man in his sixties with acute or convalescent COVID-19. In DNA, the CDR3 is TGTGCCAGCAGCCTGGGGGGGGACTATGGCTACACCTTC. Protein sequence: CASSLGGDYGYTF.